This TCR beta chain appears in the sequencing data of a study of T cells in localized non-small cell lung cancer. General study results and limits: Appearances in adjacent lung were noted for a median approximately 50 of the top 100 tumor clones. Peak T cell clonality was found in uninvolved adjacent lung, exceeding tumor. It remains possible that heterogeneity exists, since only one tumor region was sequenced.

This clone was seen more than once but under ten times. Its antigen is as yet unknown. Method: immunoSEQ multiplex PCR; TCRdb's copy keeps in-frame clones and lacks some. The data hold 70,000 or so clones, with approximately 84% observed a single time. The J segment lost 6 bases and the V segment lost 3 bases, leaving 11 bases of the junction unmatched. The germline V gene has CDR1 LNHDA and CDR2 SQIVND (reference sequence). The CDR3 contains 16 residues. The TCR comes from a female donor older than 55 with stage I lung adenocarcinoma. The chain combines TRBV19 with TRBJ2-3, with 8 bases matching TRBD2. Sequenced material: peripheral blood, taken before any cancer treatment. The CDR3 loop is CASSIRRPGGEDTQYF. The CDR3 DNA follows: TGTGCCAGTAGTATCCGCAGGCCCGGGGGGGAGGATACGCAGTATTTT.